Shown below are 20 T cell receptor beta chains from a single sample sequenced in a study of blood T cell repertoires in COVID-19. Repertoires were generated with immunoSEQ multiplex PCR, while TCRdb's copy carries only in-frame clones and drops some. The sample holds around 200,000 clones, around nine tenths seen once. Sequencing was done on a sample of peripheral blood. These receptor sequences come from a man between 65 and 80 years old with acute or convalescent COVID-19.

V is TRBV18 and J is TRBJ1-6, with 7 bases aligning to TRBD1. Looked up from germline, CDR1 is KGHSH and CDR2 is LQKENI. This CDR3 region has 14 residues. V was clipped by 6 bases and J by 8 bases; unmatched bases: 7. In DNA, the CDR3 is TGTGCCAGCTCCCGACAGGGTACGGATTCACCCCTCCACTTT. It is translated as CASSRQGTDSPLHF.

The chain has TRBV6-2 or TRBV6-3 and TRBJ2-1, with D possibly TRBD2 on 7 matching bases. The V and J ends lost 5 bases and 3 bases respectively, with 20 bases between them. The CDR3 has 17 residues. Germline CDR1 MNHEY, CDR2 SVGEGT. The CDR3 DNA reads as TGTGCCAGCAGTCCGACTAGGGGGGGCGGAATCTACAATGAGCAGTTCTTC. It codes for CASSPTRGGGIYNEQFF.

This clone occurred once. This chain connects TRBV6-6 to TRBJ1-1; D may be TRBD1 (5 bases). Deletions cut 5 bases from V and 0 bases from J, with 10 bases between. The CDR3 extends over 14 amino acids. CDR1 and CDR2 from the germline V gene are MNHNY and SVGAGI (reference sequence). CDR3 sequence (DNA): TGTGCCAGCAGTCCCGACAGCTTGAACACTGAAGCTTTCTTT. Translated: CASSPDSLNTEAFF.

CDR3 nucleotide sequence: TGTGCCAGCAGTGATACGGATTCACCCCTCCACTTT. This codes for CASSDTDSPLHF. V usage is TRBV2 and J usage is TRBJ1-6; D is unresolved. Germline-derived CDR1 and CDR2 are SNHLY and FYNNEI. The V and J ends lost 3 bases and 8 bases respectively, with 5 bases between them. This CDR3 is 12 amino acids long.

The chain is built from TRBV5-1 and TRBJ2-2; 12 positions match TRBD2. The CDR3 sequence is 20 residues long. With V trimmed by 4 bases and J by 0 bases, 13 bases remained unmatched. From germline, CDR1 is SGHRS and CDR2 YFSETQ. CDR3 protein: CASSNTWGGLAGTNTGELFF. CDR3 in DNA: TGCGCCAGCAGCAATACTTGGGGGGGACTAGCGGGCACGAACACCGGGGAGCTGTTTTTT.

The rearrangement links TRBV29-1 to TRBJ2-1, with D maybe TRBD2 (5 bases). The CDR3 is 14 residues long. Germline V gene lookup returns CDR1 SQVTM and CDR2 ANQGSEA. Trimming pared 3 bases from V and 4 bases from J, leaving 13 bases between. The CDR3, as DNA: TGCAGCGTTGACCCTAGCTTAAGTTACAATGAGCAGTTCTTC. As protein: CSVDPSLSYNEQFF.

The chain recombines TRBV27 with TRBJ2-1; a weak D match, TRBD1 (6 bases). Germline CDR1 is MNHEY and CDR2 is SMNVEV (reference sequence). The CDR3 loop spans 15 amino acids. V was cut by 5 bases and J by 3 bases, with 14 bases left in between. Here the CDR3 reads CASSKSGHLYNEQFF. The CDR3 region has the DNA TGTGCCAGCAGTAAATCGGGACACCTCTACAATGAGCAGTTCTTC.

The chain links TRBV9 to TRBJ2-1, with D maybe TRBD2 (6 bases). Trimming stripped 4 bases from V and 6 bases from J, with 17 bases between. Germline V gene lookup returns CDR1 SGDLS and CDR2 YYNGEE. The CDR3 length is 15 residues. The CDR3: CASSPGTPLGNEQFF. The CDR3 nucleotides are TGTGCCAGCAGCCCCGGGACTCCATTGGGCAATGAGCAGTTCTTC. Drawing the rest from reference TRBV9 and TRBJ2-1, the complete variable domain is DSGVTQTPKHLITATGQRVTLRCSPRSGDLSVYWYQQSLDQGLQFLIQYYNGEERAKGNILERFSAQQFPDLHSELNLSSLELGDSALYFCASSPGTPLGNEQFFGPGTRLTVL.

This clone is a singleton in its sample. The rearrangement joins TRBV27 to TRBJ2-3; 11 nucleotides align to TRBD2. Per the germline V gene, CDR1 is MNHEY and CDR2 is SMNVEV (reference sequence). Losses at the gene ends were 7 bases for V and 4 bases for J; bases not matched to a gene: 7. CDR3 length: 15 residues. CDR3 bases: TGTGCCAGCACATTAATAGCGGGAGGGCCAGATACGCAGTATTTT. Its translation: CASTLIAGGPDTQYF.

The gene calls are TRBV5-5 and TRBJ2-7; D possibly corresponds to TRBD1 (6 bases). Germline V gene lookup returns CDR1 SGHKS and CDR2 YYEKEE (reference sequence). This CDR3 contains 13 residues. Trimming took 4 bases from V and 3 from J, leaving 11 bases between them. CDR3 nucleotide sequence: TGTGCCAGCAGCCGGGACACATACTACGAGCAGTACTTC. Translating it yields CASSRDTYYEQYF.

This chain uses TRBV4-3 with TRBJ2-3; 9 bases match TRBD2. Trimming removed 0 bases from V and 4 bases from J; junction bases left unmatched: 5. Germline V gene data show CDR1 as LGHNA and CDR2 as YSLEER. This CDR3 is built from 16 residues. In nucleotides, the CDR3 is TGCGCCAGCAGCCAAGATGGCGGGGGGGCATCAGATACGCAGTATTTT. Amino acids: CASSQDGGGASDTQYF.

The CDR3 protein is CASIPSPDRGYGYTF. The CDR3, as DNA: TGTGCCAGCATTCCTTCTCCCGACAGGGGTTATGGCTACACCTTC. The gene calls are TRBV6-5 and TRBJ1-2; 8 nucleotides line up with TRBD1. J lost 5 bases, V lost 7 bases, and 12 bases had no gene match. The CDR3 is 15 residues long. CDR1 is MNHEY and CDR2 is SVGAGI in the germline V gene.

This clone has a single count. The chain joins TRBV5-5 to TRBJ1-2; D may be TRBD1 (5 bases). CDR1 and CDR2 from the germline V gene are SGHKS and YYEKEE (reference sequence). The CDR3 extends over 14 amino acids. V gave up 1 base and J gave up 3 bases, with 10 bases separating them. DNA for the CDR3: TGTGCCAGCAGCTTGAACGGGGGTGACTATGGCTACACCTTC. Translation: CASSLNGGDYGYTF.

The chain carries TRBV3-1 (or the pseudogene TRBV3-2) and TRBJ2-3; 8 nucleotides agree with TRBD2. Losses at the gene ends were 1 base for V and 4 bases for J; bases not matched to a gene: 7. Germline assignment: CDR1 LGHDT and CDR2 YNNKEL (reference sequence). CDR3 length: 16 residues. CDR3 residues: CASSQAGRGGPDTQYF. The CDR3 DNA follows: TGTGCCAGCAGCCAAGCAGGACGCGGGGGGCCAGATACGCAGTATTTT.

The V gene is TRBV24-1, the J gene TRBJ2-5; TRBD1 agrees at 8 bases. The CDR3 extends over 15 amino acids. The J segment lost 3 bases and the V segment lost 9 bases, leaving 11 bases of the junction unmatched. Germline-derived CDR1 and CDR2 are KGHDR and SFDVKD. The CDR3 loop is CATGVGQGREETQYF. The DNA for the CDR3 is TGTGCCACCGGGGTAGGACAGGGAAGAGAAGAGACCCAGTACTTC.

The chain links TRBV9 to TRBJ1-1; D is ambiguous. Germline CDR1 is SGDLS and CDR2 is YYNGEE. The CDR3 runs to 15 residues. V was clipped by 2 bases and J by 3 bases, with 14 bases between them. The CDR3 reads CASSVSTTAHTEAFF. In DNA, the CDR3 is TGTGCCAGCAGCGTCTCAACCACCGCGCACACTGAAGCTTTCTTT.

V usage is TRBV2 and J usage is TRBJ1-1; 9 nucleotides match TRBD1. The ends lost 6 bases at V and 6 bases at J; junction bases unmatched: 8. The germline CDR1 and CDR2 sequences are SNHLY and FYNNEI. The CDR3 totals 14 residues. CDR3 sequence (DNA): TGTGCCAGCAGCCCGGGACAGGGAGTTGCTGAAGCTTTCTTT. It specifies CASSPGQGVAEAFF.

The chain joins TRBV7-9 to TRBJ1-2; 7 bases match TRBD1. V gave up 5 bases and J gave up 8 bases; unmatched junction bases: 11. The CDR3 is 14 residues long. The V gene's germline CDR1 is SEHNR and CDR2 FQNEAQ (reference sequence). CDR3 DNA: TGTGCCAGCAGCCCCCCCGAGGGGGCTGGAGGCTACACCTTC. Residues: CASSPPEGAGGYTF.

The chain has TRBV3-1 (or the pseudogene TRBV3-2) and TRBJ1-3; 9 bases are a match to TRBD1. This CDR3 has 15 residues. The V gene end was trimmed by 3 bases and the J gene end by 3 bases; junction bases not matched to a gene: 3. The germline V gene has CDR1 LGHDT and CDR2 YNNKEL (reference sequence). The CDR3 loop reads CASSQGQGDGNTIYF. CDR3 DNA sequence: TGTGCCAGCAGCCAGGGACAGGGAGATGGAAACACCATATATTTT.

The chain links TRBV28 to TRBJ2-7; D possibly corresponds to TRBD2 (6 bases). The CDR3 spans 13 residues. V was clipped by 3 bases and J by 4 bases, with 10 bases between them. Looked up from germline, CDR1 is MDHEN and CDR2 is SYDVKM. The CDR3, as DNA: TGTGCCAGCAGTTTGGCAGGGACTTACGAGCAGTACTTC. It yields the protein CASSLAGTYEQYF. Full variable domain (remainder filled in from reference TRBV28 and TRBJ2-7): DVKVTQSSRYLVKRTGEKVFLECVQDMDHENMFWYRQDPGLGLRLIYFSYDVKMKEKGDIPEGYSVSREKKERFSLILESASTNQTSMYLCASSLAGTYEQYFGPGTRLTVT.